The TCR beta chain under discussion was sequenced for a study of response to subunit inactivated influenza vaccine. Study-wide points: Every seasonal influenza vaccination brings in few new T cells, the authors suggested.

This clonotype was seen only a few times. Its antigen is not known. The ends were cut back, 4 bases at V and 3 bases at J, with 13 bases in the middle. In germline, CDR1 is SGHRS, CDR2 YFSETQ. The CDR3 has 15 amino acids. TCRdb ran MiXCR on the RT-PCR reads and lists one entry per CDR3 protein. This sample yields about 650,000 distinct CDR3 sequences, of which about 15% are seen a single time; approximately 10% belongs to the top ten. This TCR was recovered from a man aged 45 to 65 who received an inactivated influenza vaccine. This sample comprised PBMCs from blood, obtained 12 days after vaccination. The chain carries TRBV5-1 and TRBJ1-4; no clear D gene. The CDR3 is CASSTGRTSNEKLFF. The CDR3 bases are TGCGCCAGCAGCACCGGACGGACTTCTAATGAAAAACTGTTTTTT.